This passage covers 26 T cell receptor beta chains from one sample sequenced in a study of T cell repertoires in cytomegalovirus infection. TCRdb redid the calling of the reads with MiXCR, one entry per CDR3 protein. The sample yields around 740,000 distinct CDR3 sequences, 35% to 45% seen once. The sequencing sample was made of PBMCs. The receptors come from a human donor in good health (CMV status not recorded). Some clones in this sample may be carry-over from other donors' samples.

In this sample, this clonotype turned up a few times. CDR3 in amino acids: CASSPKHGTGRDTQYF. In DNA, the CDR3 is TGTGCCAGCAGCCCTAAACACGGGACAGGGAGAGATACGCAGTATTTT. The chain links TRBV28 to TRBJ2-3; 9 nucleotides align to TRBD1. The CDR3 has 16 residues. Germline V gene lookup returns CDR1 MDHEN and CDR2 SYDVKM. The ends lost 6 bases at V and 5 bases at J; junction bases unmatched: 12.

This clonotype was observed a few times. The chain uses TRBV7-9 and TRBJ1-1; 9 bases agree with TRBD1. V lost 5 bases to trimming and J lost 3 bases; unmatched junction nucleotides: 16. The CDR3 covers 18 residues. Germline CDR1 and CDR2: SEHNR and FQNEAQ (reference sequence). CDR3 amino acids: CASSPIAAGTGRHTEAFF. CDR3 nucleotides: TGTGCCAGCAGCCCGATAGCTGCGGGGACAGGGAGGCACACTGAAGCTTTCTTT.

A word on this clonotype: One junction end does not reproduce the germline sequence, and a read error may be involved. The V call is TRBV7-2, the J call TRBJ1-3; perhaps TRBD1 as D (6 bases). CDR3 length: 15 residues. The germline gives CDR1 SGHTA, CDR2 FQGNSA. Written as DNA, the CDR3 is TGTGCCAGCAGCCCGGGACAACACTCTGGAAACACCAAGACTTTT. It codes for CASSPGQHSGNTKTF.

This clonotype was detected many times. The chain combines TRBV28 with TRBJ1-2, with TRBD1 matching 8 bases. V shed 7 bases, J shed 4 bases, and the junction held 8 bases outside the gene matches. Germline CDR1 reads MDHEN; CDR2 reads SYDVKM. The CDR3 length is 14 residues. The CDR3 spells CASKPLGQVYGYTF. CDR3 bases: TGTGCCAGCAAACCTTTGGGACAGGTCTATGGCTACACCTTC.

With regard to this clonotype: At one boundary the junction diverges from the germline segment, which might be a read error. This chain links TRBV28 with TRBJ1-6; D is uncertain. There are 14 residues in the CDR3. The V gene's germline CDR1 is MDHEN and CDR2 SYDVKM. The CDR3 reads CASRPFNPNSPLPF. The CDR3 coding sequence is TGTGCCAGCAGACCCTTTAATCCTAATTCACCCCTCCCCTTT.

This clonotype was observed a handful of times. The CDR3 sequence: CASSPRDRSSTNEKLFF. CDR3 DNA: TGTGCCAGCAGTCCGCGGGACAGATCTTCGACTAATGAAAAACTGTTTTTT. The gene calls are TRBV27 and TRBJ1-4; 7 nucleotides align to TRBD1. V dropped 5 bases and J dropped 2; count of bases not matched to a gene: 11. This CDR3 spans 17 amino acids. The V gene's germline CDR1 is MNHEY and CDR2 SMNVEV (reference sequence).

The rearrangement links TRBV7-9 to TRBJ1-1, with D possibly being TRBD1 (5 bases). Germline loops: CDR1 SEHNR, CDR2 FQNEAQ (reference sequence). Trimming shortened V by 5 bases and J by 0 bases, and 10 bases separated the two germline ends. The CDR3 is made up of 14 amino acids. DNA of the CDR3: TGTGCCAGCAGCGTCGGGACGGTGAACACTGAAGCTTTCTTT. Its protein is CASSVGTVNTEAFF.

The chain is built from TRBV20-1 and TRBJ2-1, with 7 bases lining up with TRBD2. The CDR3 is 15 residues long. Germline V gene data show CDR1 as DFQATT and CDR2 as SNEGSKA (reference sequence). CDR3 nucleotide sequence: TGCAGCGCCCGCTCCCTGCGGGAGAGGGTGTATGAGCAGTTCTTC. This codes for CSARSLRERVYEQFF.

The genes are TRBV20-1 and TRBJ2-7; 9 nucleotides align to TRBD2. Germline V gene lookup returns CDR1 DFQATT and CDR2 SNEGSKA (reference sequence). J was trimmed by 4 bases and V by 5 bases; bases with no gene match: 15. The CDR3 totals 16 residues. The CDR3 DNA reads TGCAGTGCTCTGCCCCTTCTAGCGGGAAGGATGTACGAGCAGTACTTC. The encoded protein is CSALPLLAGRMYEQYF.

The rearrangement links TRBV10-3 to TRBJ2-3; D perhaps matches TRBD1 (6 bases). This CDR3 is 15 amino acids long. In germline, CDR1 is ENHRY, CDR2 SYGVKD. Deletions cut 6 bases from V and 1 base from J, with 14 bases between. DNA for the CDR3: TGTGCCATCAGGCCCCACAGGGAAGGCACAGATACGCAGTATTTT. Translated, it gives CAIRPHREGTDTQYF.

The rearrangement links TRBV27 to TRBJ2-3, with D uncertain. Between the trimmed V and J ends, which lost 4 bases and 0 bases, there was a span of 14 bases. This CDR3 comprises 16 residues. The germline gives CDR1 MNHEY, CDR2 SMNVEV (reference sequence). Here the CDR3 reads CASSSRGPSSTDTQYF. In DNA, the CDR3 is TGTGCCAGCAGTTCTAGAGGACCCTCTAGCACAGATACGCAGTATTTT.

The J gene is TRBJ1-1, the V gene TRBV20-1; D may be TRBD1 (5 bases). Looked up from germline, CDR1 is DFQATT and CDR2 is SNEGSKA (reference sequence). The CDR3 runs to 13 residues. Trimming pared 7 bases from V and 1 base from J, leaving 13 bases between. The CDR3 sequence is CSGVWQGNTEAFF. The DNA of the CDR3 is TGCAGTGGAGTTTGGCAGGGGAACACTGAAGCTTTCTTT.

J is TRBJ1-1 and V is TRBV10-3; D perhaps matches TRBD1 (5 bases). V was clipped by 5 bases and J by 2 bases, with 9 bases between them. CDR1 and CDR2 (germline): ENHRY, SYGVKD. There are 13 residues in the CDR3. CDR3: CAISRTINTEAFF. The CDR3 bases are TGTGCCATCAGTCGGACAATCAACACTGAAGCTTTCTTT.

V is TRBV6-1 and J is TRBJ2-7, with D perhaps assigned TRBD1 or TRBD2 (5 bases each). The CDR3 covers 14 residues. Trimming took off 1 base at V and 3 bases at J, with 10 bases between the two ends. Germline CDR1 and CDR2: MNHNS and SASEGT. The CDR3 DNA reads as TGTGCCAGCAGTGAAGAACGGGGCATCTACGAGCAGTACTTC. Translated: CASSEERGIYEQYF.

The V and J genes are TRBV28 and TRBJ2-3; tentatively, D is TRBD2 (6 bases). Trimming took 5 bases from V and 3 from J, leaving 12 bases between them. The germline gives CDR1 MDHEN, CDR2 SYDVKM. The CDR3 spans 14 residues. CDR3 sequence (DNA): TGTGCCAGCAGTCAGAGACTAGATACAGATACGCAGTATTTT. Translated, it gives CASSQRLDTDTQYF.

J is TRBJ2-2 and V is TRBV13, with a possible D match to TRBD1 (7 bases). This CDR3 contains 17 residues. V lost 1 base, J lost 4 bases, and 16 bases lay in between. The germline V gene encodes CDR1 PRHDT and CDR2 FYEKMQ (reference sequence). The CDR3 nucleotides are TGTGCCAGCAGCTTAGCAGGGGGGCGCGGGATCACCGGGGAGCTGTTTTTT. Translating it yields CASSLAGGRGITGELFF. The full variable domain, completed using reference TRBV13 and TRBJ2-2, is AAGVIQSPRHLIKEKRETATLKCYPIPRHDTVYWYQQGPGQDPQFLISFYEKMQSDKGSIPDRFSAQQFSDYHSELNMSSLELGDSALYFCASSLAGGRGITGELFFGEGSRLTVL.

The chain combines TRBV5-6 with TRBJ1-6; 7 bases are a match to TRBD1. This CDR3 is 15 amino acids long. The trim removed 2 bases at V and 5 bases at J, leaving 4 bases unmatched. Germline lookup yields CDR1 SGHDT and CDR2 YYEEEE. CDR3 sequence reads: CASSFRRGDNSPLHF. CDR3 nucleotide sequence: TGTGCCAGCAGCTTCCGCAGGGGGGATAATTCACCCCTCCACTTT.

The V and J genes are TRBV20-1 and TRBJ2-1; D remains unclear. The CDR3 totals 15 residues. V was cut by 6 bases and J by 7 bases, with 22 bases left in between. Per the germline V gene, CDR1 is DFQATT and CDR2 is SNEGSKA (reference sequence). The CDR3 is CSARTALHVENEQFF. The CDR3 DNA reads as TGCAGTGCCCGGACGGCCCTACACGTGGAGAATGAGCAGTTCTTC.

This clonotype was detected a few times. The chain combines TRBV2 with TRBJ2-1, with 7 bases matching TRBD1. The CDR3 runs to 16 residues. V lost 6 bases, J lost 4 bases, and 12 bases stayed unmatched. Germline V lookup: CDR1 SNHLY, CDR2 FYNNEI. DNA for the CDR3: TGTGCCAGCAGCCGGGGACAGCCCAGGATATACAATGAGCAGTTCTTC. This encodes CASSRGQPRIYNEQFF.

The chain uses TRBV7-9 and TRBJ2-1; 9 bases line up with TRBD2. Losses at the gene ends were 5 bases for V and 7 bases for J; bases not matched to a gene: 24. Germline lookup yields CDR1 SEHNR and CDR2 FQNEAQ (reference sequence). The CDR3 length is 20 residues. For the CDR3, the DNA is TGTGCCAGCAGCCCTTTGACAGGGCCCGTAGCGGGAGCCAACGGGAATGAGCAGTTCTTC. Protein product: CASSPLTGPVAGANGNEQFF.

This clonotype was counted at least ten times. The gene calls are TRBV7-8 and TRBJ2-3, with 7 bases matching TRBD1. V lost 1 base and J lost 8; bases outside the gene matches: 9. CDR1 is SGHVS, CDR2 FQNEAQ, per germline. CDR3 length: 15 residues. CDR3 sequence reads: CASSLEGGGQGTQYF. The CDR3 region has the DNA TGTGCCAGCAGCTTAGAAGGGGGCGGGCAGGGTACGCAGTATTTT.

In this sample, this clonotype turned up a few times. J is TRBJ1-6 and V is TRBV7-2; 9 bases agree with TRBD1. V shed 1 base, J shed 6 bases, and the junction held 4 bases outside the gene matches. The V gene's germline CDR1 is SGHTA and CDR2 FQGNSA. This CDR3 is built from 16 residues. CDR3 sequence (DNA): TGTGCCAGCAGCTTAGGGACAGGGGTACTTAATTCACCCCTCCACTTT. Its translation: CASSLGTGVLNSPLHF.

This clonotype has just a few counts. DNA for the CDR3: TGTGCCAGCAGCTTAGAAGGGGCCGGAAGGGGTTACAATGAGCAGTTCTTC. Protein sequence: CASSLEGAGRGYNEQFF. The chain has TRBV11-1 and TRBJ2-1; maybe TRBD1 (5 bases). Trimming left V 1 base short and J 4 bases short, with 17 bases between. The germline V gene encodes CDR1 SGHAT and CDR2 FQDESV (reference sequence). This CDR3 comprises 17 residues.

This clonotype showed up just a few times. The chain carries TRBV19 and TRBJ1-1; 9 bases match TRBD1. The V gene end was trimmed by 6 bases and the J gene end by 4 bases; junction bases not matched to a gene: 12. Germline values: CDR1 LNHDA, CDR2 SQIVND (reference sequence). The CDR3 extends over 16 amino acids. DNA for the CDR3: TGTGCCAGTAGAACTTATGCCGGGACAGGGTCCACTGAAGCTTTCTTT. Translated, it gives CASRTYAGTGSTEAFF.

Points on this clonotype: The missing conserved phenylalanine or tryptophan at the end of this CDR3 makes a read error likely. V is TRBV7-3 and J is TRBJ1-4, with TRBD1 identical over 9 bases. The CDR3 is 16 residues long. V lost 5 bases to trimming and J lost 5 bases; unmatched junction nucleotides: 9. The V gene's germline CDR1 is SGHTA and CDR2 FQGTGA. This CDR3 is CASSLFGDRENEKLFC. In DNA form, the CDR3 reads TGTGCCAGCAGCCTGTTCGGGGACAGGGAAAATGAAAAACTGTTTTGT.

Remarks on this clonotype: At one of its ends the junction is not consistent with the germline gene, which may arise from a read error. This chain links TRBV7-8 with TRBJ2-1; D unresolved. The DNA matches TRBJ2-7 better at its end, which makes the J call doubtful. Germline CDR1 reads SGHVS; CDR2 reads FQNEAQ. CDR3 size: 13 residues. The CDR3 bases are TGTGCCAGAAGCTTAGGGTCGAGCAAGGAGCAGTACTTC. It translates to CARSLGSSKEQYF.